These 30 T cell receptor beta chains came from one sample sequenced in a study of graft-versus-host responses after intestinal transplantation. Assay: immunoSEQ multiplex PCR; the TCRdb copy retains only in-frame clones and omits some. The sample lists about 97,000 clones, about nine tenths occurring once. The antigens these receptors bind are not known. The sequencing here drew on unstimulated CD4+ T cells sorted from spleen or lymph node cells, taken before transplant. These receptors came from a human donor who was the organ donor for an intestinal transplant.

CDR3 protein: CASSLGLGLRDTEAFF. In nucleotides, the CDR3 is TGTGCCAGCAGCTTGGGGTTGGGGCTCCGGGACACTGAAGCTTTCTTT. This chain connects TRBV7-9 to TRBJ1-1, with a weak D call TRBD1 (5 bases). Trimming left V 3 bases short and J 3 bases short, with 17 bases between. CDR1 and CDR2 (germline): SEHNR, FQNEAQ (reference sequence). The CDR3 has 16 residues.

With regard to this clone: One end of the junction varies from germline; a read error may be responsible. Other DNA variants within this sample encode the same CDR3. The chain uses TRBV5-1 and TRBJ2-7; TRBD1 might be the D (7 bases). CDR1 is SGHRS and CDR2 is YFSETQ in the germline V gene. The CDR3 is made up of 14 amino acids. The CDR3 bases are TGCGCTAGCAGCTTGGGGGGACAGCCAGGGGTGCAGTACTTC. Translated: CASSLGGQPGVQYF.

The chain is built from TRBV4-3 and TRBJ1-2; tentative D call: TRBD1 (5 bases). The CDR3 is 15 residues long. Germline V lookup: CDR1 LGHNA, CDR2 YSLEER. V lost 0 bases, J lost 4 bases, and 12 bases lay in between. The CDR3 is CASSQEPDRGYGYTF. CDR3 bases: TGCGCCAGCAGCCAAGAACCAGATAGGGGCTATGGCTACACCTTC.

The chain couples TRBV18 to TRBJ2-2, with 10 bases fitting TRBD2. Looked up from germline, CDR1 is KGHSH and CDR2 is LQKENI. V shed 3 bases, J shed 2 bases, and the junction held 6 bases outside the gene matches. The CDR3 has 17 amino acids. Written as DNA, the CDR3 is TGTGCCAGCTCACCCCGAACTAGCGGGGCAAACACCGGGGAGCTGTTTTTT. Translating gives CASSPRTSGANTGELFF.

The chain couples TRBV5-4 to TRBJ2-6, with a possible D match to TRBD2 (6 bases). With 1 base removed from V and 1 base from J, the gap between germline ends came to 12 bases. Germline-derived CDR1 and CDR2 are SGHNT and YYREEE (reference sequence). The CDR3 runs 17 residues. The CDR3 region is CASSLWRGSSGANVLTF. Written as DNA, the CDR3 is TGTGCCAGCAGCTTGTGGCGGGGTTCATCTGGGGCCAACGTCCTGACTTTC.

The chain uses TRBV7-7 and TRBJ2-2; 9 positions agree with TRBD1. V was pared by 2 bases and J by 6 bases, with 4 bases of the junction left unmatched. CDR1 is SSHAT and CDR2 is FNYEAQ in the germline V gene (reference sequence). This CDR3 is built from 15 residues. The CDR3 is CASSLTGQGPGELFF. The CDR3 bases are TGTGCCAGCAGCTTAACTGGACAGGGGCCCGGGGAGCTGTTTTTT.

This chain uses TRBV7-2 with TRBJ2-3; 7 bases fit TRBD1. Looked up from germline, CDR1 is SGHTA and CDR2 is FQGNSA. V lost 4 bases and J lost 1; bases outside the gene matches: 11. CDR3 size: 17 residues. The DNA for the CDR3 is TGTGCCAGCAGCTCCCTAGCAGACAGGGCCCGCACAGATACGCAGTATTTT. Protein product: CASSSLADRARTDTQYF. The entire variable domain, with the rest obtained from reference TRBV7-2 and TRBJ2-3, is as follows: GAGVSQSPSNKVTEKGKDVELRCDPISGHTALYWYRQSLGQGLEFLIYFQGNSAPDKSGLPSDRFSAERTGGSVSTLTIQRTQQEDSAVYLCASSSLADRARTDTQYFGPGTRLTVL.

The gene calls are TRBV27 and TRBJ2-5; 7 bases are a match to TRBD1. The better agreement between TRBJ2-7 and the DNA end casts doubt on the J call. The germline CDR1 and CDR2 sequences are MNHEY and SMNVEV (reference sequence). The CDR3 is 17 amino acids. The CDR3 nucleotides read TGTGCCACCCAGACAATTAGACAGGGCCCTCTCTCCTACGAGCAGTACTTC. Its protein product is CATQTIRQGPLSYEQYF.

This chain links TRBV5-1 with TRBJ1-1; 9 nucleotides agree with TRBD1. Germline V CDR1 and CDR2: SGHRS, YFSETQ. There are 14 residues in the CDR3. V lost 2 bases, J lost 4 bases, and 3 bases stayed unmatched. CDR3 in DNA: TGCGCCAGCAGCTTTAGGGACAGGGTCACTGAAGCTTTCTTT. It specifies CASSFRDRVTEAFF. The variable domain in full, completed from reference TRBV5-1 and TRBJ1-1, reads KAGVTQTPRYLIKTRGQQVTLSCSPISGHRSVSWYQQTPGQGLQFLFEYFSETQRNKGNFPGRFSGRQFSNSRSEMNVSTLELGDSALYLCASSFRDRVTEAFFGQGTRLTVV.

J is TRBJ2-7 and V is TRBV18; a possible D gene is TRBD1 (5 bases). The CDR3 runs 13 residues. V dropped 4 bases and J dropped 1 base, with 8 bases sitting between them. CDR1 is KGHSH and CDR2 is LQKENI in the germline V gene. The CDR3 protein is CASSLGASYEQYF. The CDR3 DNA reads as TGTGCCAGCTCACTAGGGGCTTCCTACGAGCAGTACTTC. Together with reference TRBV18 and TRBJ2-7, the CDR3 gives the full variable domain: NAGVMQNPRHLVRRRGQEARLRCSPMKGHSHVYWYRQLPEEGLKFMVYLQKENIIDESGMPKERFSAEFPKEGPSILRIQQVVRGDSAAYFCASSLGASYEQYFGPGTRLTVT.

The gene calls are TRBV4-1 and TRBJ2-1, with TRBD2 identical over 7 bases. V gave up 0 bases and J gave up 9 bases; unmatched junction bases: 17. This CDR3 region has 18 residues. Per the germline V gene, CDR1 is MGHRA and CDR2 is YSYEKL. CDR3 coding DNA: TGCGCCAGCAGCCAAGATCCCATCCTAGCGGTGGGGGGTGGTGAGCAGTTCTTC. Residues: CASSQDPILAVGGGEQFF.

The chain couples TRBV15 to TRBJ1-2; 12 bases fit TRBD1. The CDR3 is made up of 15 amino acids. Losses at the gene ends were 6 bases for V and 6 bases for J; bases not matched to a gene: 8. In germline, CDR1 is LNHNV, CDR2 YYDKDF (reference sequence). This chain's CDR3 is CATSPPGTGGDGYTF. The CDR3 DNA is TGTGCCACCAGTCCTCCCGGGACAGGGGGCGATGGCTACACCTTC.

This chain links TRBV18 with TRBJ1-2; D gene ambiguous. The germline V gene encodes CDR1 KGHSH and CDR2 LQKENI. The CDR3 has 13 residues. Trimming took 0 bases from V and 5 from J, leaving 7 bases between them. DNA for the CDR3: TGTGCCAGCTCACCACCGAGCGGATATGGCTACACCTTC. Translation: CASSPPSGYGYTF.

The V call is TRBV28, the J call TRBJ1-2; TRBD1 is a possible D gene (5 bases). Germline V gene sequence: CDR1 MDHEN, CDR2 SYDVKM. Trimming took 6 bases from V and 3 from J, leaving 17 bases between them. The CDR3 is 15 residues long. The CDR3 reads CASSIRAQGHYGYTF. CDR3 coding DNA: TGTGCCAGCAGCATTAGGGCCCAGGGCCACTATGGCTACACCTTC.

The J gene is TRBJ1-2, the V gene TRBV7-9; D is uncertain. Trimming removed 1 base at V and 7 bases at J, with 7 bases between. The CDR3 extends over 12 amino acids. The germline V gene encodes CDR1 SEHNR and CDR2 FQNEAQ (reference sequence). This CDR3 is CASSLGSGGYTF. For the CDR3, the DNA is TGTGCCAGCAGCTTAGGCTCAGGTGGCTACACCTTC.

The chain is built from TRBV7-9 and TRBJ2-3; possibly TRBD1 for D (6 bases). This CDR3 region has 14 residues. V dropped 3 bases and J dropped 6 bases, with 13 bases sitting between them. Germline V CDR1 and CDR2: SEHNR, FQNEAQ (reference sequence). CDR3 DNA sequence: TGTGCCAGCAGCTTCAGACAGGCTCAGGATACGCAGTATTTT. This translates into CASSFRQAQDTQYF.

This clone was seen a few times. Written as DNA, the CDR3 is TGCGCCAGCAGCCAAGGTAACGGACAGGGTAACCAGCCCCAGCATTTT. Translated: CASSQGNGQGNQPQHF. The gene calls are TRBV4-1 and TRBJ1-5, with 8 bases fitting TRBD1. The CDR3 is made up of 16 amino acids. J gave up 7 bases and V 1 base, and 9 bases lay outside the gene matches. Germline CDR1 MGHRA, CDR2 YSYEKL.

V is TRBV19 and J is TRBJ1-2; tentatively, D is TRBD1 (5 bases). CDR1 and CDR2 (germline): LNHDA, SQIVND (reference sequence). V lost 7 bases and J lost 6, with 21 bases in between. The CDR3 length is 15 residues. The CDR3 DNA follows: TGTGCCAGTATCCCCCCCGGCCTCCGGGGGAATGGCTACACCTTC. Its translation: CASIPPGLRGNGYTF.

The chain has TRBV4-3 and TRBJ2-5; TRBD1 agrees at 9 bases. The J call is doubtful: the DNA matches TRBJ2-7 better. The CDR3 consists of 15 residues. The germline V gene encodes CDR1 LGHNA and CDR2 YSLEER. The CDR3 DNA reads TGCGCCAGCAGCCAGCCGGGACAGGGCTTCTACGAGCAGTACTTC. Its translation is CASSQPGQGFYEQYF.

In regard to this clone: The DNA is left out, because the CDR3 cannot be placed on it with certainty; the CDR3 is given as TCRdb lists it. CDR3 in amino acids: CSVASGTGPLF. This sequence joins TRBV29-1 and TRBJ2-7; the table's D call TRBD1 went unverified against the DNA. The CDR3 numbers 11 amino acids, ends counted. From germline, CDR1 is SQVTM and CDR2 ANQGSEA.

The CDR3 loop reads CASSPIIGTGSYEQYF. The CDR3 region has the DNA TGTGCCAGCAGCCCCATAATCGGGACAGGTTCCTACGAGCAGTACTTC. This chain joins TRBV5-6 and TRBJ2-7, with 8 nucleotides matching TRBD1. With 4 bases clipped from V and 1 base from J, the junction kept 10 bases outside the gene matches. This CDR3 is built from 16 residues. Germline assignment: CDR1 SGHDT and CDR2 YYEEEE.

This chain's CDR3 is CASSLGTGGAGTQYF. For the CDR3, the DNA is TGTGCCAGCAGCTTAGGGACAGGGGGCGCGGGTACGCAGTATTTT. The chain employs TRBV7-9 and TRBJ2-3, with 11 bases lining up with TRBD1. Germline assignment: CDR1 SEHNR and CDR2 FQNEAQ (reference sequence). The CDR3 consists of 15 residues. After removal of 1 base from V and 8 bases from J, the junction contained 5 bases not matched to a gene.

V usage is TRBV19 and J usage is TRBJ1-5, with a weak D call TRBD1 (5 bases). This CDR3 is built from 16 residues. Per germline, CDR1 LNHDA and CDR2 SQIVND (reference sequence). V was cut by 1 base and J by 6 bases, with 16 bases left in between. In DNA, the CDR3 is TGTGCCAGTAGTATAGGGCACCAGGGTCGGCTTCAGCCCCAGCATTTT. Amino acid sequence: CASSIGHQGRLQPQHF.

V and J are TRBV7-9 and TRBJ1-2, with 8 bases identical to TRBD1. V lost 5 bases, J lost 7 bases, and 9 bases stayed unmatched. Germline lookup yields CDR1 SEHNR and CDR2 FQNEAQ (reference sequence). The CDR3 is made up of 14 amino acids. CDR3 sequence reads: CASSHPGQVGGYTF. The CDR3, as DNA: TGTGCCAGCAGCCACCCGGGACAGGTCGGTGGCTACACCTTC.

The chain is built from TRBV7-6 and TRBJ1-6; the D is unclear. CDR3 size: 16 residues. The germline V gene encodes CDR1 SGHVS and CDR2 FNYEAQ. The V and J ends lost 1 base and 0 bases respectively, with 7 bases between them. The CDR3, as DNA: TGTGCCAGCAGCTTAGGCCCGAGCTCCTATAATTCACCCCTCCACTTT. Translation gives CASSLGPSSYNSPLHF.

The chain links TRBV4-1 to TRBJ2-5, with D possibly matching TRBD2 (6 bases). V lost 8 bases and J 2 bases, leaving 21 bases between the germline ends. The CDR3 is 16 amino acids. Germline V gives CDR1 MGHRA, CDR2 YSYEKL. CDR3 sequence reads: CASALISAGEQETQYF. The CDR3, as DNA: TGCGCCAGCGCCCTGATATCAGCGGGCGAACAAGAGACCCAGTACTTC.

The CDR3 DNA sequence: TGCAGTGCTAGAGCGGGGTATGGCTACACCTTC. This translates into CSARAGYGYTF. This chain joins TRBV20-1 and TRBJ1-2; D not certain. Germline CDR1 reads DFQATT; CDR2 reads SNEGSKA (reference sequence). This CDR3 spans 11 amino acids. V lost 1 base and J 5 bases, leaving 5 bases between the germline ends.

This chain links TRBV5-1 with TRBJ1-6; 7 bases line up with TRBD1. Trimming cost V 4 bases and J 3 bases; bases outside gene matches: 10. From germline, CDR1 is SGHRS and CDR2 YFSETQ. The CDR3 runs to 17 residues. CDR3 nucleotide sequence: TGCGCCAGCAGCCCTGAGACAGGGAAAGGCTATAATTCACCCCTCCACTTT. It codes for CASSPETGKGYNSPLHF.

The chain carries TRBV6-5 and TRBJ2-7, with 10 nucleotides matching TRBD1. The J segment lost 0 bases and the V segment lost 7 bases, leaving 6 bases of the junction unmatched. Germline lookup yields CDR1 MNHEY and CDR2 SVGAGI. The CDR3 length is 15 residues. DNA of the CDR3: TGTGCCAGCACTGGACAGGGGGTTTTCTCCTACGAGCAGTACTTC. Protein: CASTGQGVFSYEQYF.

This chain links TRBV11-2 with TRBJ1-1, with 8 positions matching TRBD1. The CDR3 is made up of 15 amino acids. Losses at the gene ends were 1 base for V and 5 bases for J; bases not matched to a gene: 6. Germline CDR1 SGHAT, CDR2 FQNNGV. The CDR3 here is CASSLVPGQGTEAFF. CDR3 coding DNA: TGTGCCAGCAGCTTAGTCCCAGGACAGGGAACTGAAGCTTTCTTT.